This entry is about one TCR beta chain. This specimen belongs to a study of shared clonotypes between healthy human individuals. The assay was immunoSEQ multiplex PCR, and TCRdb's table has in-frame clones only and misses some. The sample carries approximately 2,000,000 clones, 85% to 95% recorded once. J was trimmed by 0 bases and V by 7 bases; bases with no gene match: 9. CDR1 and CDR2 (germline): LNHDA, SQIVND (reference sequence). This CDR3 spans 16 amino acids. Sequences were obtained from naive CD4+ T cells from PBMCs. Subset described: CD45RA+ positively selected. The source of this sequence is a man between 18 and 35 years old in good health. Some clones in this sample may be carry-over from other donors' samples. The gene calls are TRBV19 and TRBJ2-1; TRBD2 agrees at 7 bases. CDR3 residues: CASTPRAGASYNEQFF. The CDR3, as DNA: TGTGCCAGTACCCCTAGGGCGGGAGCCTCCTACAATGAGCAGTTCTTC.